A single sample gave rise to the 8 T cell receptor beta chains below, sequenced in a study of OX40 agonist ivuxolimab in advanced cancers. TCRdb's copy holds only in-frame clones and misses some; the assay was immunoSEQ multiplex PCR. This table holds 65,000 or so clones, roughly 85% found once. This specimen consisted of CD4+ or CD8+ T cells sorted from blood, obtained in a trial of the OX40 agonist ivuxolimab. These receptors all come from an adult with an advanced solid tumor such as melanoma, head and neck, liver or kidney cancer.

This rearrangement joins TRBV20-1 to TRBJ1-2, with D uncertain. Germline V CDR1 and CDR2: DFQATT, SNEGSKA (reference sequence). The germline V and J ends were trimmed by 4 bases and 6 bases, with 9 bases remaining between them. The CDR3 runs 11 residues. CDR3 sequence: CSAIKNHGYTF. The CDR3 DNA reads TGCAGTGCTATCAAGAACCATGGCTACACCTTC.

CDR3 amino acids: CSVVEGSYREKLFF. The DNA for the CDR3 is TGCAGCGTTGTAGAGGGATCGTATCGTGAAAAACTGTTTTTT. This chain uses TRBV29-1 with TRBJ1-4, with no clear D. V gave up 4 bases and J gave up 7 bases, with 16 bases separating them. Germline lookup yields CDR1 SQVTM and CDR2 ANQGSEA. The CDR3 has 14 amino acids.

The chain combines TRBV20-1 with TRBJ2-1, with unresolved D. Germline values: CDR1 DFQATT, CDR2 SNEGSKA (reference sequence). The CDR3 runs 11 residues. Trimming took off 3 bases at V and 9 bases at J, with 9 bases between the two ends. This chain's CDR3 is CSASSPTEQFF. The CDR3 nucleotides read TGCAGTGCTAGTTCCCCGACTGAGCAGTTCTTC.

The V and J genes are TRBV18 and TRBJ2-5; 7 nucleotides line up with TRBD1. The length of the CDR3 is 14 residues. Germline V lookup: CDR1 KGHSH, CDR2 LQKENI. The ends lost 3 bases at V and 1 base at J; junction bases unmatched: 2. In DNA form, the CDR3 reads TGTGCCAGCTCACCGGGGACAGTCCAAGAGACCCAGTACTTC. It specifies CASSPGTVQETQYF.

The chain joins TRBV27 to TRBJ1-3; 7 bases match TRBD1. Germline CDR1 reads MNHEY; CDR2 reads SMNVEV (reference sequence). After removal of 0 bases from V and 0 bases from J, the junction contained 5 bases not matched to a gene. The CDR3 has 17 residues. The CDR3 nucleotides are TGTGCCAGCAGTTTATCCGGGGACAGAGACTCTGGAAACACCATATATTTT. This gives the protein CASSLSGDRDSGNTIYF.

The CDR3 DNA is TGTGCCAGCAGCTTATCGCCGTGGACCGGGGAGCTGTTTTTT. Protein product: CASSLSPWTGELFF. V and J are TRBV11-3 and TRBJ2-2; D unresolved. The V end lost 2 bases, the J end lost 5 bases, and 9 bases lay between the germline ends. This CDR3 spans 14 amino acids. Germline CDR1 is SGHNT and CDR2 is YENEEA.

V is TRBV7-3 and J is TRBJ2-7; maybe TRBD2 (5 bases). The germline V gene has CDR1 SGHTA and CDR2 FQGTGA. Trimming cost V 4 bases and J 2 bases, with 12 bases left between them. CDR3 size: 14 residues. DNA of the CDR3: TGTGCCAGCAGCTCCCGGGATGCTCCCTACGAGCAGTACTTC. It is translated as CASSSRDAPYEQYF.

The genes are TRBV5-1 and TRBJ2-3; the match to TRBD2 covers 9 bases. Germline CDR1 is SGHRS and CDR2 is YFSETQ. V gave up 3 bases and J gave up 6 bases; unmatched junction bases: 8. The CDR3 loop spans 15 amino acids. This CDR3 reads CASSWRGGGADTQYF. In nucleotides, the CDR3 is TGCGCCAGCAGCTGGAGGGGCGGGGGGGCCGATACGCAGTATTTT.